This TCR beta chain was identified during a study of T cells in Graves' hyperthyroidism and ophthalmopathy (dated by TCRdb to the late 2010s). Concerning the study at large: Peripheral blood samples were taken at the time of initial diagnosis, prior to any treatment. An independent validation cohort of 18 to 20 hyperthyroidism patients and 17 patients who later progressed to ophthalmopathy tested prospective prediction of ophthalmopathy. Following sampling, methimazole starting at 30 mg daily was given to hyperthyroidism patients, and high-dose intravenous methylprednisolone was given to ophthalmopathy patients. The 95 to 100 discovery patients were randomly divided into training and test sets at a 7:3 ratio. In addition, the study compared T-cell repertoires in thyroid tissue and in blood from about 6 Graves' hyperthyroidism patients. To identify distinguishing TCR V-J signatures, a discovery cohort of roughly 100 patients was used, comprising 40 to 45 with Graves' ophthalmopathy and under 60 with stable Graves' hyperthyroidism. The paper describes TCR Vbeta CDR3 sequencing of about 140 peripheral blood samples, made up of 40 to 45 ophthalmopathy patients, some 76 hyperthyroidism patients and 17 progressor patients. General conclusions and limits of the study: A 13 V-J signature model separated ophthalmopathy from stable hyperthyroidism, with 87.88% sensitivity and 81.08% specificity in cross-validation and 80%/75% in testing. Sample size was not statistically predetermined, and investigators were not blinded to group allocation. In validation, progression to ophthalmopathy was predicted by the model with roughly 71% sensitivity and nearly 75% specificity, a median of approximately 6.5 months before onset. Most expanded thyroid clonotypes (frequency above 0.001) were also detected in blood, suggesting blood repertoires may reflect thyroid immune responses.

In the ophthalmopathy patients, disease was moderately to severely active, with a Clinical Activity Score of 3 or more, a NOSPECS grade of 4 or more, and a duration of less than 3 months. Exclusion was applied to patients with uncontrolled infections, other autoimmune diseases, pregnancy or lactation. Diagnoses relied on clinical symptoms, serum thyroxine and TRAb, thyroid ultrasound and orbital computed tomography. PBMCs were isolated from roughly 10 ml of fresh peripheral blood by Ficoll-Paque density gradient centrifugation. Total RNA was extracted using Trizol reagent, and RNA quality was assessed on an Agilent 2100 Bioanalyzer. CDR1 and CDR2 (LGHDT, YNNKEL) derive from the germline V gene (reference sequence). V and J lose 2 bases and 5 bases, and a span of 12 bases separates them. From the cysteine through the phenylalanine, the CDR3 covers 14 amino acids. The kept DNA is CDR3 alone, 42 bases in frame from the first base.

The sample holds many counts of this clonotype. Its antigen is still unknown. The sample holds no much larger clone one base away, and base qualities are not on file. The TCR beta CDR3 regions were amplified from the RNA transcripts. The first round of RT-PCR for the TCR CDR3 was performed with the HTBI primer set and the Qiagen OneStep RT-PCR kit. A second multiplex PCR round built the libraries, followed by size selection and purification. The libraries were sequenced on an Illumina HiSeq2000 using paired-end 100 bp reads. As for how the authors treated the data: Raw data were processed with SOAPnuke, discarding reads with adapters, uncalled bases, mean Phred below 15, or no exact constant-primer or identifier match. COPE v1.2.5 was used to merge the high-quality paired reads, and each unique nucleotide sequence was defined as a clonotype. MiTCR v1.1 was used to align the clonotypes against IMGT TRBV, TRBD and TRBJ reference segments. Analysis was restricted to V-J combinations with a frequency above 0.0001, which covered about 99% of repertoires. The TCS score was defined as F50 (clonal expansion) divided by E x V (chaos), with BLOSUM62-based TCRdist calculated between CDR3 peptides within each V-J. Welch's t-statistics and random forest reduced fewer than 600 V-J features to about 12, which were used in a naive Bayes classifier (R e1071). TCRdb reprocessing: public reads trimmed at Q25 with fastp, clones called with MiXCR, in-frame beta chains kept. A single entry per CDR3 protein holds the most common genes and DNA from its merged rows. The V and J calls were not made by the authors but by TCRdb's processing. This sample comprises around 600,000 distinct CDR3 sequences, 14% of them detected only once. The top ten constitute roughly 6.9% of the sample.

The sequence was collected from a woman younger than 30 with Graves' ophthalmopathy. This sequence uses TRBV3-1 and TRBJ1-1; no confident D gene assignment can be made. The sample consisted of blood. The CDR3 loop reads CASSQLASGTEAFF. The DNA reads as follows: TGTGCCAGCAGCCAATTGGCGTCGGGGACTGAAGCTTTCTTT.